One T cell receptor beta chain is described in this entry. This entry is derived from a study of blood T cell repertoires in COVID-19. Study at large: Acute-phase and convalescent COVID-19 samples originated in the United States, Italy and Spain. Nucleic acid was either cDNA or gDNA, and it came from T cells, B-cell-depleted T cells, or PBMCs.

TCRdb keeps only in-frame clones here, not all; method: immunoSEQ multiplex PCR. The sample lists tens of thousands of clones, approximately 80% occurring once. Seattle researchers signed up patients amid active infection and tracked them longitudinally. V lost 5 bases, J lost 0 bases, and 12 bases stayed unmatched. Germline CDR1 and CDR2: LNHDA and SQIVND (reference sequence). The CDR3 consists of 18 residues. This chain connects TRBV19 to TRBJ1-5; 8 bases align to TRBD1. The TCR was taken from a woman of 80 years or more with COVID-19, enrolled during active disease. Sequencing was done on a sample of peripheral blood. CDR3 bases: TGTGCCAGTAGTGGTCAAACAGGGGGTCGCAGTAGCAATCAGCCCCAGCATTTT. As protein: CASSGQTGGRSSNQPQHF.